Here is one T cell receptor (beta chain) with its context. The antigen remains undetermined. These data come from a study of early T cells in non-severe SARS-CoV-2 infection. About the study: The chains were unpaired, and the sequenced material was bulk RNA from unsorted whole blood. Points from the study as a whole: Sequences matched to VDJdb favored anti-spike CD8 responses, while private and CD4 specificities were missed.

Trimming removed 5 bases at V and 8 bases at J, with 18 bases between. The CDR3 contains 14 residues. The germline gives CDR1 SGHTA, CDR2 FQGNSA. Tagging with unique molecular identifiers was applied to individual cDNA molecules. TCRdb passed the 5' RACE reads through MiXCR, listing each CDR3 protein once. Here the sample spans around 60,000 distinct CDR3 sequences, about an eighth being singletons. The chain links TRBV7-2 to TRBJ1-2; possible D gene TRBD1, 5 bases. The sequenced sample was whole blood. The sequence derives from an adult who was a healthcare worker with PCR-confirmed SARS-CoV-2 infection or an uninfected control (not recorded which). The CDR3 loop is CASSLDSSLYGYTF. As DNA, the CDR3 is TGTGCCAGCAGCCTCGACAGTTCCCTATACGGCTACACCTTC.